This T cell receptor (beta chain) was obtained from a study of cytomegalovirus exposure and HLA in healthy donors. General observations from the study: A missense DCLRE1C variant was associated with V- and J-gene trimming of TCR beta chains in a later analysis, and an independent cohort replicated the association. In a later analysis, about 17,000 TCR beta sequences were associated with HLA alleles at 0.05 false discovery rate. Reports showed the classifier diagnosing cytomegalovirus status with high specificity and sensitivity.

To note about this clone: The antigen remains unidentified.

Use of 60 Vbeta and 13 Jbeta primers characterized the PCR. Profiled with immunoSEQ multiplex PCR; TCRdb holds only in-frame clones, not every one. This sample's clone table lists just over 150,000 clones. CDR1 is SGHRS, CDR2 YFSETQ, per germline. The germline V and J ends were trimmed by 3 bases and 4 bases, with 6 bases remaining between them. This CDR3 has 12 amino acids. This receptor was taken from a woman in her sixties in good health and CMV-seronegative. The V call is TRBV5-1, the J call TRBJ2-3; D remains unclear. The source material was PBMCs. The CDR3 here is CASSSLPDTQYF. The CDR3 DNA reads as TGCGCCAGCAGCTCCCTACCAGATACGCAGTATTTT.